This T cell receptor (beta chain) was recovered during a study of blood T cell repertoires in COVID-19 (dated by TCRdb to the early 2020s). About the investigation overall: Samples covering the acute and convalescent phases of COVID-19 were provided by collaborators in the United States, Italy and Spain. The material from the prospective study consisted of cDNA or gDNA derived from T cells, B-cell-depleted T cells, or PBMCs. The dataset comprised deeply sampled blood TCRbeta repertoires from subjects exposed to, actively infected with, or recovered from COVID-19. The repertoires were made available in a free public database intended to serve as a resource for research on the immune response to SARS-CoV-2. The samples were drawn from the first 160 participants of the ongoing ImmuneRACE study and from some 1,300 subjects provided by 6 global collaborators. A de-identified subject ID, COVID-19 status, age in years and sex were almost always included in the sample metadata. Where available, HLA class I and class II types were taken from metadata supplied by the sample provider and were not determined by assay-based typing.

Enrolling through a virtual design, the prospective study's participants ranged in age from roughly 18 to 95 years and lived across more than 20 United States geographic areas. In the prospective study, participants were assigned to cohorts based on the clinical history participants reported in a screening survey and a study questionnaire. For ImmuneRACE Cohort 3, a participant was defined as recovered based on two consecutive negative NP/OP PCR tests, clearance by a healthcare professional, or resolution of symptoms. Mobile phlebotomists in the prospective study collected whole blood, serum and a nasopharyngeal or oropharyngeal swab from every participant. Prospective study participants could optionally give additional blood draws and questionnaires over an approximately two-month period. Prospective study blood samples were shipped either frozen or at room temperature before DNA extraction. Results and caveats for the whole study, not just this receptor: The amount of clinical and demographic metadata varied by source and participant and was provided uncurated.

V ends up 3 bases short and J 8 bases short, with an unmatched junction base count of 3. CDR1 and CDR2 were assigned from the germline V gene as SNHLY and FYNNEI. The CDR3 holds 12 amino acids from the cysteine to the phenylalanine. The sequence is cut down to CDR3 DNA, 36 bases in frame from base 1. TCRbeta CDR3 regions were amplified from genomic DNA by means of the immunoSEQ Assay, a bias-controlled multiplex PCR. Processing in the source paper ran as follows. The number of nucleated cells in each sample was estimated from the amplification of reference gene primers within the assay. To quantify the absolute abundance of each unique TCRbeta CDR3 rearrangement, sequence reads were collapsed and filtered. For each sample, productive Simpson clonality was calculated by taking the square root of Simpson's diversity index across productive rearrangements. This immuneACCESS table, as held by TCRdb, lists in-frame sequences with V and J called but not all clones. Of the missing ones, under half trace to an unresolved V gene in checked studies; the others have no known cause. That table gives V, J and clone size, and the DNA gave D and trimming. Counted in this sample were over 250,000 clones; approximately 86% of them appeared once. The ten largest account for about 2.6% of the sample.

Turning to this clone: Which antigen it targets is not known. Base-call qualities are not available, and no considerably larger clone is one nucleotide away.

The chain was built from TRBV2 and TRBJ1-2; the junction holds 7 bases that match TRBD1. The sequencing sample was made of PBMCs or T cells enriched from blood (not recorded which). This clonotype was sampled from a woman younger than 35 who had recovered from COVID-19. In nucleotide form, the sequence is TGTGCCAGCAGTGAGCAGGGGGGAGGCTACACCTTC. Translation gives CASSEQGGGYTF.